Listed below are T cell receptor beta chains from one sample, sequenced in a study of identifying expanded T cells in peripheral blood. This table comes from immunoSEQ multiplex PCR, and its TCRdb copy is limited to in-frame clones, with some not included. The sample lists approximately 83,000 clones, 70% to 90% occurring once. The specimen was blood. The receptors originated from a person aged 18 to 70 in good health. Both conserved end residues are part of each CDR3. The D gene is left open where the match is weak. Rows may omit the clone size; those that give it use once, few, many or a size class.

NA	TRBJ2-2	NA	11	TRBV19	CASKGPGELFF	TGTGCCAGTAAGGGTCCCGGGGAGCTGTTTTTT
NA	TRBJ1-6	once	15	TRBV21-1	CASSKAREHNSPLHF	TGTGCCAGCAGCAAAGCTCGGGAACATAATTCACCCCTCCACTTT
TRBD1	TRBJ1-2	NA	14	TRBV5-1	CASSLDREVNGYTF	TGCGCCAGCAGCCTGGACAGGGAAGTAAATGGCTACACCTTC
NA	TRBJ1-1	NA	16	TRBV18	CASSPMMVGMNTEAFF	TGTGCCAGCTCACCAATGATGGTGGGGATGAACACTGAAGCTTTCTTT
NA	TRBJ1-1	NA	13	TRBV18	CASSPKGVTEAFF	TGTGCCAGCTCACCGAAGGGGGTAACTGAAGCTTTCTTT
NA	TRBJ1-3	NA	14	TRBV9	CASSVESPGNTIYF	TGTGCCAGCAGCGTCGAAAGTCCTGGAAACACCATATATTTT
TRBD1	TRBJ1-2	NA	16	TRBV7-9	CASSSQTGWANYGYTF	TGTGCCAGCAGCTCCCAGACAGGGTGGGCTAACTATGGCTACACCTTC
TRBD2	TRBJ2-1	few	14	TRBV7-2	CASAPGGPQNEQFF	TGTGCCAGCGCCCCGGGGGGGCCGCAAAATGAGCAGTTCTTC
TRBD1	TRBJ2-7	NA	14	TRBV7-2	CASSSNRGTYEQYF	TGTGCCAGCAGCTCTAACAGGGGAACCTACGAGCAGTACTTC
NA	TRBJ2-1	NA	15	TRBV7-9	CASSPSLLVYNEQFF	TGTGCCAGCAGCCCAAGCCTACTAGTTTACAACGAGCAGTTCTTC
TRBD1	TRBJ1-1	few	15	TRBV5-1	CASSWGQGENTEAFF	TGCGCCAGCAGCTGGGGACAGGGGGAGAACACTGAAGCTTTCTTT